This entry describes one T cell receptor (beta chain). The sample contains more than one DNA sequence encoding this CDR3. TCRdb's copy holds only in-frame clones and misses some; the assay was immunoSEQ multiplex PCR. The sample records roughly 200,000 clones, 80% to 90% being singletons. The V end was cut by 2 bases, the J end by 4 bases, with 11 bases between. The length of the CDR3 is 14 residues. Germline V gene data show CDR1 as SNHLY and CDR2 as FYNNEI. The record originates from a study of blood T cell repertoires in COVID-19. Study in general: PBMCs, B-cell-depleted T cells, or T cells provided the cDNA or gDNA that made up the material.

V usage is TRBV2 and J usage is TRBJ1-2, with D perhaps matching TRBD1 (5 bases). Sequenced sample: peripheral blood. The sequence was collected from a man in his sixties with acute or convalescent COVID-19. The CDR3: CASSEIQGTYGYTF. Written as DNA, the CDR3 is TGTGCCAGCAGTGAAATTCAGGGTACCTATGGCTACACCTTC.